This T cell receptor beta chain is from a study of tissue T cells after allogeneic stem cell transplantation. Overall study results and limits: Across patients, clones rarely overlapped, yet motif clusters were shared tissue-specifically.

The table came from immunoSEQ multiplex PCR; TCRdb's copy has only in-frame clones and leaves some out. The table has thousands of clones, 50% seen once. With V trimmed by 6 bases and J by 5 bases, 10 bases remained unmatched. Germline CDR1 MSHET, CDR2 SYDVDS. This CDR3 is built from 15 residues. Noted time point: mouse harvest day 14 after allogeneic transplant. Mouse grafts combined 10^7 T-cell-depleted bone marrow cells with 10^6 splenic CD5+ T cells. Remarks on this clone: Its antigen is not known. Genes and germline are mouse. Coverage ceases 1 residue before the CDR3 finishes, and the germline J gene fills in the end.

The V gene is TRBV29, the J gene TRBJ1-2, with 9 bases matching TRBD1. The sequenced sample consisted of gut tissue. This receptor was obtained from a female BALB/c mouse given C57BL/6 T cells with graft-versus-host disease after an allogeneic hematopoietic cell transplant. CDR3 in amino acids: CASRGDREQGSDYTF. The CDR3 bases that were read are TGTGCTAGCAGGGGGGACAGGGAGCAAGGGTCCGACTACACC.